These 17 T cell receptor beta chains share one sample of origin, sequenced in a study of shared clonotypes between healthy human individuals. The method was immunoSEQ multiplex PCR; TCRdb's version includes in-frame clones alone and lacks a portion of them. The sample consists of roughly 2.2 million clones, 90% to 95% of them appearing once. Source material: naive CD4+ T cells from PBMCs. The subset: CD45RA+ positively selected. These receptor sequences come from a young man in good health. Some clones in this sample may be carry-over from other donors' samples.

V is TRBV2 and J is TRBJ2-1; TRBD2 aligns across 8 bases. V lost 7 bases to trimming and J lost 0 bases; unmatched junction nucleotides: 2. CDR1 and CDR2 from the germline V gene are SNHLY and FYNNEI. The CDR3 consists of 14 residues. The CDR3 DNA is TGTGCCAGCAAAAGCGGGAGCTCCTACAATGAGCAGTTCTTC. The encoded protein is CASKSGSSYNEQFF.

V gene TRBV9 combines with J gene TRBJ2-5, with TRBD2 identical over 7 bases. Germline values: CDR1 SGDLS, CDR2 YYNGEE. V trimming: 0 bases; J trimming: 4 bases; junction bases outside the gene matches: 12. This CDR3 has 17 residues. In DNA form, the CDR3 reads TGTGCCAGCAGCGTAGGGGCCGGGGGGACGGGATTAGAGACCCAGTACTTC. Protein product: CASSVGAGGTGLETQYF.

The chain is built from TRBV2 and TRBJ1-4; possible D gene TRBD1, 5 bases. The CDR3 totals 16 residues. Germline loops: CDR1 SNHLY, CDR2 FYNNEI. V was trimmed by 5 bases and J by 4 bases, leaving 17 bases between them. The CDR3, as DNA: TGTGCCAGCAGTATCAACATCGGGACGGTTAATGAAAAACTGTTTTTT. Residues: CASSINIGTVNEKLFF.

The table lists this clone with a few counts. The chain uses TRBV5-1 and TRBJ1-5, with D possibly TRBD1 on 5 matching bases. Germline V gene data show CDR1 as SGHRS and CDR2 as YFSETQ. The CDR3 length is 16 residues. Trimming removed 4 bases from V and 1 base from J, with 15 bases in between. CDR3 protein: CASSGDGLGSNQPQHF. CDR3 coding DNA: TGCGCCAGCAGCGGGGACGGGCTTGGGAGCAATCAGCCCCAGCATTTT.

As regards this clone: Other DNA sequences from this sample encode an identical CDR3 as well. The CDR3 sequence is CASSQDLPNGELFF. DNA for the CDR3: TGCGCCAGCAGCCAAGATCTCCCCAACGGGGAGCTGTTTTTT. This chain connects TRBV4-3 to TRBJ2-2; D not resolved. The length of the CDR3 is 14 residues. Germline V gene lookup returns CDR1 LGHNA and CDR2 YSLEER. The germline V and J ends were trimmed by 0 bases and 7 bases, with 9 bases remaining between them.

CDR3 bases: TGCGCCAGCAGCTCAAATCTAGCGGGAGGGCCTAACGGGGAGCTGTTTTTT. Translating gives CASSSNLAGGPNGELFF. The chain carries TRBV5-1 and TRBJ2-2, with TRBD2 matching 12 bases. The V and J ends lost 3 bases and 7 bases, in that order; junction bases with no gene match: 10. The germline CDR1 and CDR2 sequences are SGHRS and YFSETQ. This CDR3 region has 17 residues. The whole variable domain, filled in from reference TRBV5-1 and TRBJ2-2, reads KAGVTQTPRYLIKTRGQQVTLSCSPISGHRSVSWYQQTPGQGLQFLFEYFSETQRNKGNFPGRFSGRQFSNSRSEMNVSTLELGDSALYLCASSSNLAGGPNGELFFGEGSRLTVL.

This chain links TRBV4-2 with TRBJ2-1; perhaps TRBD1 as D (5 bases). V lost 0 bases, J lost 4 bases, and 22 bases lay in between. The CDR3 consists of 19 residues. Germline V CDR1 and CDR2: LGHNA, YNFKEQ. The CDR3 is CASSQERGGAIQAYNEQFF. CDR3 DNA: TGTGCCAGCAGCCAAGAAAGGGGTGGGGCTATCCAAGCTTACAATGAGCAGTTCTTC.

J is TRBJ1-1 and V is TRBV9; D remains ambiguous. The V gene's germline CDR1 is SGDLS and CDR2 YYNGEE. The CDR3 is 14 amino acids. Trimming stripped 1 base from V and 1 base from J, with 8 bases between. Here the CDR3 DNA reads TGTGCCAGCAGCGTAACCCCCGGGAACACTGAAGCTTTCTTT. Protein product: CASSVTPGNTEAFF.

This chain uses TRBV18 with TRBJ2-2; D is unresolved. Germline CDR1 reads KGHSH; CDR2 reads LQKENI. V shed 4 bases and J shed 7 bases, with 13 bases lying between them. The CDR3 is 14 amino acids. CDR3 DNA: TGTGCCAGCTCACAGGCCACCGGCGGCGGGGAGCTGTTTTTT. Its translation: CASSQATGGGELFF.

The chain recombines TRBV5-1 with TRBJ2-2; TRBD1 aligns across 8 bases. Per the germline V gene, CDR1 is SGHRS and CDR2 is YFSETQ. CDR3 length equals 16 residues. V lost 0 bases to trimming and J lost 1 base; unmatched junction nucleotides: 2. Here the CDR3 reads CASSLVGTGNTGELFF. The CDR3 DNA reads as TGCGCCAGCAGCTTGGTAGGGACAGGGAACACCGGGGAGCTGTTTTTT.

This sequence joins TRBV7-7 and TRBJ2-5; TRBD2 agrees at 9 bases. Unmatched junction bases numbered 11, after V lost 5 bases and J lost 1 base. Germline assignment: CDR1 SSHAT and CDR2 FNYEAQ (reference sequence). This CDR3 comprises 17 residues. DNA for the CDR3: TGTGCCAGCAGCCTAGGGGGAGCGGGAGGCTCCCAAGAGACCCAGTACTTC. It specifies CASSLGGAGGSQETQYF. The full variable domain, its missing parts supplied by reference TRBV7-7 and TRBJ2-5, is GAGVSQSPRYKVTKRGQDVTLRCDPISSHATLYWYQQALGQGPEFLTYFNYEAQPDKSGLPSDRFSAERPEGSISTLTIQRTEQRDSAMYRCASSLGGAGGSQETQYFGPGTRLLVL.

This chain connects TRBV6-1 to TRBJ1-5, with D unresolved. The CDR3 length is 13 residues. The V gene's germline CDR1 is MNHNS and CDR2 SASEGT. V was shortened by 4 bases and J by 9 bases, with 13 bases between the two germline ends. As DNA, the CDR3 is TGTGCCAGCAGTGTCTCTGGGAGAGGGCCCCAGCATTTT. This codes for CASSVSGRGPQHF.

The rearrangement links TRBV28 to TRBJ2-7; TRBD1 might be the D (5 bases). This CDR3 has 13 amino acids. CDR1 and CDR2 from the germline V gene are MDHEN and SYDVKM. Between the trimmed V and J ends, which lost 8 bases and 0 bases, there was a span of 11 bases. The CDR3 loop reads CASGQGISYEQYF. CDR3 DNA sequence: TGTGCCAGCGGGCAGGGAATCTCCTACGAGCAGTACTTC.

CDR3 sequence (DNA): TGTGCCAGCAGTCTCCAGGGTATTTATGGCTACACCTTC. This sequence encodes CASSLQGIYGYTF. This chain connects TRBV2 to TRBJ1-2, with D perhaps TRBD1 (5 bases). This CDR3 region has 13 residues. Germline V CDR1 and CDR2: SNHLY, FYNNEI. V shed 5 bases and J shed 5 bases, with 12 bases lying between them.

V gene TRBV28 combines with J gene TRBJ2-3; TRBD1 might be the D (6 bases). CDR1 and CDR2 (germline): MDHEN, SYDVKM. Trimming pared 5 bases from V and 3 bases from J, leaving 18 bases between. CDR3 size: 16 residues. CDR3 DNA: TGTGCCAGCAGTCCCCCTCAGACAGGATTGACAGATACGCAGTATTTT. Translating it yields CASSPPQTGLTDTQYF.

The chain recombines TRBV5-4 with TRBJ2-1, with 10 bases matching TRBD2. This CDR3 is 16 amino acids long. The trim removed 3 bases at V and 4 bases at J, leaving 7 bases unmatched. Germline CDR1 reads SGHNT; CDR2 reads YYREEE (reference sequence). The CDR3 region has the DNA TGTGCCAGCAGCTCCTCCCTAGCGGGGGATTACAATGAGCAGTTCTTC. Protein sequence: CASSSSLAGDYNEQFF.

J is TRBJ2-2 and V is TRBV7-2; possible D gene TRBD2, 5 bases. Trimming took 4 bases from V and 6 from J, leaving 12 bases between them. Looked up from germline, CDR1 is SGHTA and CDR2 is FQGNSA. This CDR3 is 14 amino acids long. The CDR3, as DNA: TGTGCCAGCAGCTCGCGGGCTTGGTCCGGGGAGCTGTTTTTT. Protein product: CASSSRAWSGELFF.